This T cell receptor beta chain was profiled in a study of shared clonotypes between healthy human individuals. Study-wide results and limits: Unshared clonotypes carried lower generation probabilities than those common to all four donors. Sample collection involved blood only; tissue repertoires are likely different. With several donors compared, around 5% of naive CD4 clonotypes were shared.

Here immunoSEQ multiplex PCR was the method, and the copy in TCRdb shows in-frame clones only, minus some. Of over a million clones listed, more than 65% are singletons. Trimming took 5 bases from V and 0 from J, leaving 10 bases between them. CDR1 is SEHNR, CDR2 FQNEAQ, per germline (reference sequence). The CDR3 contains 15 residues. This clone was detected once. Its antigen is unknown. Input material: memory CD4+ T cells sorted from blood. Subset of the sample: CD45RA-negative fraction. The chain joins TRBV7-9 to TRBJ2-2, with D perhaps TRBD1 (5 bases). This TCR derives from a man aged 18 to 35 in good health. The chain's CDR3 is CASSPAGPNTGELFF. CDR3 sequence (DNA): TGTGCCAGCAGCCCGGCAGGGCCGAACACCGGGGAGCTGTTTTTT.